These 14 T cell receptor beta chains were sequenced from one sample in a study of breast tumors, draining lymph nodes, adjacent tissues. The lymph nodes were axillary draining lymph nodes from breast cancer patients. Using its own MiXCR run on the multiplex PCR reads, TCRdb lists one record per CDR3 protein. Found here are approximately 89,000 distinct CDR3 sequences, more than 25% of them singletons; the top ten hold roughly 8.1%. The sequenced material came from axillary lymph node tissue. These receptors all come from a female donor with breast cancer. Some clones in this sample may be carry-over from other donors' samples.

This clonotype was recorded at least ten times. The V and J genes are TRBV7-9 and TRBJ2-1; 10 bases fit TRBD2. V trimming: 8 bases; J trimming: 6 bases; junction bases outside the gene matches: 16. The CDR3 has 17 amino acids. Germline lookup yields CDR1 SEHNR and CDR2 FQNEAQ (reference sequence). The CDR3 DNA is TGTGCCAGCGGGTGGGGGGTAACTAGCGGGACCGTCAATGAGCAGTTCTTC. It codes for CASGWGVTSGTVNEQFF.

A word on this clonotype: The conserved final phenylalanine or tryptophan is absent from the CDR3, which likely points to a read error. The DNA is omitted, as the CDR3 cannot be located on it reliably, and the CDR3 follows TCRdb's listing. The V gene is TRBV13, the J gene TRBJ1-4. The CDR3 is 10 amino acids long, termini counted. Germline CDR1 and CDR2: PRHDT and FYEKMQ (reference sequence). This CDR3 is CASSASVLAG.

Worth noting for this clonotype: A much larger clone lies one base from this, so it may be a read error. The chain recombines TRBV14 with TRBJ2-5; D unresolved. The CDR3 is made up of 14 amino acids. CDR1 is SGHDN and CDR2 is FVKESK in the germline V gene. The CDR3 sequence: CASSQNLARETQSF. The DNA of the CDR3 is TGTGCCAGCAGCCAAAATTTAGCCAGAGAGACCCAGTCCTTC.

This clonotype has a count of ten or more. The rearrangement uses TRBV6-1 and TRBJ1-2; D is ambiguous. CDR1 is MNHNS and CDR2 is SASEGT in the germline V gene. The CDR3 contains 14 residues. The V end was cut by 7 bases, the J end by 2 bases, with 14 bases between. The chain's CDR3 is CASTRSWQNYGYTF. The CDR3 DNA reads as TGTGCCAGCACCCGAAGCTGGCAGAACTATGGCTACACCTTC.

This clonotype occurred many times. The genes are TRBV15 and TRBJ2-7, with D perhaps matching TRBD2 (5 bases). V lost 1 base, J lost 7 bases, and 14 bases lay in between. The germline V gene encodes CDR1 LNHNV and CDR2 YYDKDF (reference sequence). This CDR3 is 14 amino acids long. CDR3 DNA: TGTGCCACCAGCAGAGTCCGAAGGCCGGGGGAGCAGTACTTC. As protein: CATSRVRRPGEQYF. The whole variable domain, filled in from reference TRBV15 and TRBJ2-7, reads DAMVIQNPRYQVTQFGKPVTLSCSQTLNHNVMYWYQQKSSQAPKLLFHYYDKDFNNEADTPDNFQSRRPNTSFCFLDIRSPGLGDTAMYLCATSRVRRPGEQYFGPGTRLTVT.

This clonotype was found many times. This chain joins TRBV5-1 and TRBJ2-1; TRBD2 matches 12 bases. The J segment lost 7 bases and the V segment lost 0 bases, leaving 8 bases of the junction unmatched. Per the germline V gene, CDR1 is SGHRS and CDR2 is YFSETQ. There are 17 residues in the CDR3. CDR3 protein: CASSLEVGLAGMNEQFF. The CDR3 region has the DNA TGCGCCAGCAGCTTGGAGGTAGGACTAGCGGGAATGAATGAGCAGTTCTTC.

This clonotype was seen many times. This may come from a read error, since a much larger clone is one base off. The chain recombines TRBV19 with TRBJ2-5; 9 bases match TRBD2. This CDR3 has 15 residues. CDR1 is LNHDA and CDR2 is SQIVND in the germline V gene (reference sequence). Trimming at V came to 4 bases and at J to 6 bases, leaving 9 bases not matched to a gene. CDR3 region: CASSTPSGAEQTQYF. The DNA of the CDR3 is TGTGCCAGTAGTACCCCTAGCGGGGCTGAGCAGACCCAGTACTTC.

This clonotype was seen repeatedly, ten times or more. This chain joins TRBV5-1 and TRBJ2-1; the match to TRBD2 covers 8 bases. This CDR3 comprises 15 residues. From germline, CDR1 is SGHRS and CDR2 YFSETQ. V dropped 4 bases and J dropped 0; count of bases not matched to a gene: 3. CDR3: CASSGSGSSYNEQFF. DNA of the CDR3: TGCGCCAGCAGCGGGAGCGGGAGCTCCTACAATGAGCAGTTCTTC. The complete variable domain, with remaining parts taken from reference TRBV5-1 and TRBJ2-1, reads KAGVTQTPRYLIKTRGQQVTLSCSPISGHRSVSWYQQTPGQGLQFLFEYFSETQRNKGNFPGRFSGRQFSNSRSEMNVSTLELGDSALYLCASSGSGSSYNEQFFGPGTRLTVL.

This clonotype was seen a handful of times. The J gene is TRBJ1-1, the V gene TRBV29-1; tentative D call: TRBD1 (6 bases). CDR3 size: 11 residues. V was pared by 7 bases and J by 4 bases, with 10 bases between. Germline values: CDR1 SQVTM, CDR2 ANQGSEA. CDR3 sequence (DNA): TGCAGCGCGAACAGGGCCACTGAAGCTTTCTTT. Its translation: CSANRATEAFF.

V and J are TRBV5-1 and TRBJ2-5; 9 bases fit TRBD2. The germline V gene has CDR1 SGHRS and CDR2 YFSETQ. The V and J ends lost 4 bases and 5 bases, in that order; junction bases with no gene match: 3. CDR3 length: 13 amino acids. The CDR3 DNA reads TGCGCCAGCAGCGAAGGACTAGCGGAGACCCAGTACTTC. It codes for CASSEGLAETQYF.

With respect to this clonotype: The junction departs from germline at one end; a sequencing error may be responsible. This sequence joins TRBV14 and TRBJ2-5; D gene uncertain. The germline V gene encodes CDR1 SGHDN and CDR2 FVKESK. This CDR3 has 13 amino acids. CDR3: CASSFGMQETPYF. The CDR3 DNA follows: TGTGCCAGCAGCTTCGGCATGCAAGAGACCCCGTACTTC.

This clonotype was detected only a few times. The rearrangement joins TRBV6-1 to TRBJ2-5; 16 nucleotides line up with TRBD2. V lost 7 bases, J lost 9 bases, and 8 bases stayed unmatched. The CDR3 sequence is 15 residues long. Per the germline V gene, CDR1 is MNHNS and CDR2 is SASEGT. The CDR3 nucleotides are TGTGCCAGCACCGGGACTAGCGGGAGGGCCTCGGCCCAGTACTTC. Protein product: CASTGTSGRASAQYF.

This clonotype was seen ten or more times. The chain recombines TRBV20-1 with TRBJ1-6; no firm D call. Per germline, CDR1 DFQATT and CDR2 SNEGSKA (reference sequence). The germline V and J ends were trimmed by 2 bases and 3 bases, with 8 bases remaining between them. This CDR3 is 14 amino acids long. The CDR3 coding sequence is TGCAGTGCTAGAACAGAAAGCTATAATTCACCCCTCCACTTT. Translated: CSARTESYNSPLHF.

This clonotype was counted at least ten times. The rearrangement links TRBV20-1 to TRBJ2-7, with 11 bases fitting TRBD2. Germline CDR1 DFQATT, CDR2 SNEGSKA (reference sequence). The CDR3 has 18 residues. The ends lost 1 base at V and 5 bases at J; junction bases unmatched: 16. Here the CDR3 DNA reads TGCAGTGCTAGAGCCGGCCTAGCGGGAGGAAAAATTCAGAACGAGCAGTACTTC. Translating it yields CSARAGLAGGKIQNEQYF.